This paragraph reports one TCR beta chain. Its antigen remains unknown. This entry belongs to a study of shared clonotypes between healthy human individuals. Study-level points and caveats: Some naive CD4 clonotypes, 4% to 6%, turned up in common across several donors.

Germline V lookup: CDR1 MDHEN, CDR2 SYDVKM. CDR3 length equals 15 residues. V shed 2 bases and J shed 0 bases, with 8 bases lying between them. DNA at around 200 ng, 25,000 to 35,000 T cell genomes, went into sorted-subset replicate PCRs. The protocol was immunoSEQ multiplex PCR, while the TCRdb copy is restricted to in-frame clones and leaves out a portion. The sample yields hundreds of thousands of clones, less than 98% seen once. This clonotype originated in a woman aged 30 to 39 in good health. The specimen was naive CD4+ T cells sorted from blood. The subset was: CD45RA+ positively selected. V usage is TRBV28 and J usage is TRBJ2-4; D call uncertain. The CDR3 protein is CASSLAELAKNIQYF. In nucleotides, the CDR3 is TGTGCCAGCAGTTTAGCGGAGCTAGCCAAAAACATTCAGTACTTC.